The clone carrying this T cell receptor (beta chain) was counted many times. The germline V gene has CDR1 DFQATT and CDR2 SNEGSKA (reference sequence). V trimming: 2 bases; J trimming: 7 bases; junction bases outside the gene matches: 12. This CDR3 spans 15 amino acids. The sample belongs to a study of T-cell reconstitution after alpha-beta-depleted transplantation in children. Unique molecular identifiers featured in how the TCRbeta library was prepared. TCRdb re-called the PCR reads with MiXCR, one entry per CDR3 protein. The table shows some 640,000 distinct CDR3 sequences, with around a sixth occurring only once.

The material was PBMCs from the stem cell graft donor, obtained from the stem cell graft. This TCR was recovered from a human donor who donated a stem cell graft to a child with acute myeloid leukemia. The chain couples TRBV20-1 to TRBJ1-2; TRBD1 matches 8 bases. CDR3 nucleotide sequence: TGCAGTGCTAGAAGTGGCTTAGGCGGGACAGGTGGCTACACCTTC. This sequence encodes CSARSGLGGTGGYTF.